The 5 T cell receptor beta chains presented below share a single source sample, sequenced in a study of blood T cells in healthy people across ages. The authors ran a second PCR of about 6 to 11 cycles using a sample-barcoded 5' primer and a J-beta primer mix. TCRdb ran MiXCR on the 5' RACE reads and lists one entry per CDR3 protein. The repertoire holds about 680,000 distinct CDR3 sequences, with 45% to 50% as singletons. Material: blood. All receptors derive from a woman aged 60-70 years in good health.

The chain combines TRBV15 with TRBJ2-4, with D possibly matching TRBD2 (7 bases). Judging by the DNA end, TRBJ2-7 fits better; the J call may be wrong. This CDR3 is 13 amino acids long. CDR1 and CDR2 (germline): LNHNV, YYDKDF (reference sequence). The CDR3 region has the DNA TGTGCCACCAAGGGGGAGGGTCCCTACGAGCAGTACTTC. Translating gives CATKGEGPYEQYF.

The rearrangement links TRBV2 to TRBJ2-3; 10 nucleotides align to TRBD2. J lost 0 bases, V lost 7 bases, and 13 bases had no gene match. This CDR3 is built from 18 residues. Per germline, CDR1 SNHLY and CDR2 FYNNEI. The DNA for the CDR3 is TGTGCCAGCACCAGGATACTAGCGGGGCGACCTAGCACAGATACGCAGTATTTT. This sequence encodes CASTRILAGRPSTDTQYF. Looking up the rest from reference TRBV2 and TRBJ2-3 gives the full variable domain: EPEVTQTPSHQVTQMGQEVILRCVPISNHLYFYWYRQILGQKVEFLVSFYNNEISEKSEIFDDQFSVERPDGSNFTLKIRSTKLEDSAMYFCASTRILAGRPSTDTQYFGPGTRLTVL.

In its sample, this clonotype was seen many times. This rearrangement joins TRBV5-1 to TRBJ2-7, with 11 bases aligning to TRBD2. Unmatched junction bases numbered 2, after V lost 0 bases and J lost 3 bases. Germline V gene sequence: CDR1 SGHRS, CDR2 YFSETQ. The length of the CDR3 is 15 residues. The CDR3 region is CASSLGLAGNYEQYF. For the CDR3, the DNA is TGCGCCAGCAGCTTGGGACTAGCGGGGAACTACGAGCAGTACTTC.

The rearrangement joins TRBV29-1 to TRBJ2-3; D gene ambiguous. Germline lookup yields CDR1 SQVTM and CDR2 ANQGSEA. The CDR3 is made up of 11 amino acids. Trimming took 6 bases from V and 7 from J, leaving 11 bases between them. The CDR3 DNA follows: TGCAGCGTCTATGTGTCAAATACGCAGTATTTT. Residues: CSVYVSNTQYF.

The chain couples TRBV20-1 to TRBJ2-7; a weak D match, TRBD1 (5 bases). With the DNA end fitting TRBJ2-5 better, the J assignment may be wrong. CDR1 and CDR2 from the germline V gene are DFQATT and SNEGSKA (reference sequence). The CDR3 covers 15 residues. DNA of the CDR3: TGCAGTGCTAGAGAATGGGGCAGGGCGTCGGAGACCCAGTACTTC. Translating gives CSAREWGRASETQYF.